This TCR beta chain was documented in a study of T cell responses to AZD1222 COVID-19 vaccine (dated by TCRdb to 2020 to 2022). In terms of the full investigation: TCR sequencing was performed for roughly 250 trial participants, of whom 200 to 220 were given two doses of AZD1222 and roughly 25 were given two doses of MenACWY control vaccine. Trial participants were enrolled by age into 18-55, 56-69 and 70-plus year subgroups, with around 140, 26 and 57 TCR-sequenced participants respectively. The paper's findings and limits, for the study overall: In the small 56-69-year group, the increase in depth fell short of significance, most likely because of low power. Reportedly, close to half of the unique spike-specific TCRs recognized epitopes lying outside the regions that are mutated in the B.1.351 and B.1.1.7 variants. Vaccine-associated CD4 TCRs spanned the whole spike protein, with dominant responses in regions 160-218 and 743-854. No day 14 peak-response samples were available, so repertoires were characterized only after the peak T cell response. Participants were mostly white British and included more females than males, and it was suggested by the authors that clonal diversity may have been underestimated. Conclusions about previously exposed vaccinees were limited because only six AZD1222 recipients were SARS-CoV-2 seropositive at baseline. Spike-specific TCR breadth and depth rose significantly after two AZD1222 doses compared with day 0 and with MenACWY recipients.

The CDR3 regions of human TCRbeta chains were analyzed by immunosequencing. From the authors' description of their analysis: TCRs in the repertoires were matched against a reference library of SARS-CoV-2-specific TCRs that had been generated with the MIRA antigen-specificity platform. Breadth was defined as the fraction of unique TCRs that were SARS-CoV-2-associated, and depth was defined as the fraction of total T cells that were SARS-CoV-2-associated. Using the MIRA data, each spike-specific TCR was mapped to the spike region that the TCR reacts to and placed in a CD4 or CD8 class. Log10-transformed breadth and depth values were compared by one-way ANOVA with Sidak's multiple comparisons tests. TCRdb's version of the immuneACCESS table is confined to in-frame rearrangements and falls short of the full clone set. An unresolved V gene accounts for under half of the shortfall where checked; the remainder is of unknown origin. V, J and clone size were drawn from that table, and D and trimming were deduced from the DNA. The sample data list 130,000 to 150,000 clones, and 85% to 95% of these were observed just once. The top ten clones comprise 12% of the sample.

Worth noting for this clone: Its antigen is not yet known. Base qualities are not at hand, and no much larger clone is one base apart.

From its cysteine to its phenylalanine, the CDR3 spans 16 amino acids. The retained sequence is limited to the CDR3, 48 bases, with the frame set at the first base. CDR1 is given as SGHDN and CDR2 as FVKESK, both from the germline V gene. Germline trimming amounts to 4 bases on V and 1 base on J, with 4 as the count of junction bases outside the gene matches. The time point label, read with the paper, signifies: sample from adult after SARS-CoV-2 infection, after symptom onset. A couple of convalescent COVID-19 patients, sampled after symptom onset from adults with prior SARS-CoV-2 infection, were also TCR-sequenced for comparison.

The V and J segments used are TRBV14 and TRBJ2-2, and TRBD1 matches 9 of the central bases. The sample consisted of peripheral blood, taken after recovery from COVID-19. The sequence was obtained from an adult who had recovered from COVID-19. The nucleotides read TGTGCCAGCAGCCGCCGGACAGGGGTGAACACCGGGGAGCTGTTTTTT. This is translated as CASSRRTGVNTGELFF.